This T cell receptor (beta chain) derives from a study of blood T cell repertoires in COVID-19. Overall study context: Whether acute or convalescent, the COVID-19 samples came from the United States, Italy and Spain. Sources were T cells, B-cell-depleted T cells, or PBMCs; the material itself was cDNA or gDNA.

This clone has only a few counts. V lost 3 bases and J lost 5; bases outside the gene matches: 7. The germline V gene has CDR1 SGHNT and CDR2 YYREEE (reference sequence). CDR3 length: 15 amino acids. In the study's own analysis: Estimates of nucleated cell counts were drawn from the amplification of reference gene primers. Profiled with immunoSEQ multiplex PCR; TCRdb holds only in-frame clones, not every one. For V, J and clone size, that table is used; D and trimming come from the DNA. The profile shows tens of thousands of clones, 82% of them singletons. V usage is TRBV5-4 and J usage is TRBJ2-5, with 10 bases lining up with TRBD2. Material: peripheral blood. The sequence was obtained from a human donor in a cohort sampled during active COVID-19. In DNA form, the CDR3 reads TGTGCCAGCAGCTGGACGGGACTAGCGACCGAGACCCAGTACTTC. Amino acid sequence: CASSWTGLATETQYF.